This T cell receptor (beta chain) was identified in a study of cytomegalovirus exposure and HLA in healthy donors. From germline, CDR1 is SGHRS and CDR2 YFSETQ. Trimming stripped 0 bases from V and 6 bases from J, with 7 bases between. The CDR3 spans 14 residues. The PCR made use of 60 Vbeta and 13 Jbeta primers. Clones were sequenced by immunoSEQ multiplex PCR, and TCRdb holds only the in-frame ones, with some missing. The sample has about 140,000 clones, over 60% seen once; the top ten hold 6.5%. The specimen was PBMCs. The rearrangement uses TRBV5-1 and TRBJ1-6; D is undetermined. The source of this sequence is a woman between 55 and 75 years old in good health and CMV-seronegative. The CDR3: CASSLENSNSPLHF. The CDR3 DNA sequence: TGCGCCAGCAGCTTGGAAAACAGTAATTCACCCCTCCACTTT.